This T cell receptor (beta chain) was profiled in a study of neurological immune-mediated disorders. Overall study findings and caveats: The greatest TCR clonal expansion occurred in HTLV-1-associated myelopathy and the least in multiple sclerosis, which fell below healthy controls. One related-CDR3 cluster, found by phylogenetic grouping, held repertoires of 18 of 34 multiple sclerosis patients and is a possible signature.

V dropped 5 bases and J dropped 6 bases, with 17 bases sitting between them. From germline, CDR1 is LGHDT and CDR2 YNNKEL (reference sequence). This CDR3 spans 16 amino acids. This clonotype was counted at least ten times. Its specificity is not known. A 10-nucleotide random UMI tagged transcripts in template-switch 5'RACE cDNA synthesis. A single run covered 15-18 subjects with over 190 million TCR-beta sequences. In TCRdb, the 5' RACE reads were re-called with MiXCR into one record per CDR3 protein. The sample contains roughly 70,000 distinct CDR3 sequences, roughly 3.9% of which appear only once. Material: PBMCs. The gene calls are TRBV3-1 and TRBJ1-6, with D perhaps TRBD1 (5 bases). This TCR was recovered from a man aged 25 to 40 with multiple sclerosis. The CDR3 DNA reads as TGTGCCAGCAGCATCCACCAGACAGTGGCTAATTCACCCCTCCACTTT. Amino acids: CASSIHQTVANSPLHF.